This TCR beta chain derives from a study of control samples from healthy donors and cancer patients. Per the germline V gene, CDR1 is SGHVS and CDR2 is FQNEAQ. There are 14 residues in the CDR3. Trimming took 3 bases from V and 7 from J, leaving 15 bases between them. Sequencing was performed with immunoSEQ multiplex PCR; in TCRdb, only in-frame clones are kept and a portion is missing. The data contain approximately 70,000 clones, 90% of them singletons. V is TRBV7-8 and J is TRBJ1-2; D is unclear. What was sequenced was PBMCs. This clonotype was sampled from a woman between 50 and 59 years old with colorectal cancer. The CDR3 DNA reads as TGTGCCAGCAGCTTGGATCCTTATTTAGGTGGCTACACCTTC. This gives the protein CASSLDPYLGGYTF.